The next 27 T cell receptor beta chains were all read from a single sample in a study of human T cells and chemical hapten exposure. Time point denoted: healthy volunteer bleed at 2 weeks. Extraction yielded total RNA from whole blood (unfractionated). Via MiXCR, TCRdb re-called the RACE reads, giving one row per CDR3 protein. The data contain roughly 130,000 distinct CDR3 sequences, about 8.2% of them singletons. The specimen sequenced was whole blood. Source of these receptors: a male donor in good health. Some clones in this sample may be carry-over from other donors' samples.

The rearrangement uses TRBV27 and TRBJ2-1; the match to TRBD2 covers 11 bases. The germline V gene has CDR1 MNHEY and CDR2 SMNVEV (reference sequence). The length of the CDR3 is 15 residues. Trimming at V came to 2 bases and at J to 8 bases, leaving 5 bases not matched to a gene. CDR3 loop: CASSLEVAGGDEQFF. The CDR3 coding sequence is TGTGCCAGCAGTTTAGAGGTAGCGGGAGGGGATGAGCAGTTCTTC.

V and J are TRBV10-2 and TRBJ1-1, with D uncertain. Germline loops: CDR1 WSHSY, CDR2 SAAADI. Between the trimmed V and J ends, which lost 0 bases and 6 bases, there was a span of 8 bases. This CDR3 is 13 amino acids long. The CDR3 loop is CASSESESAEAFF. The CDR3 bases are TGCGCCAGCAGTGAGTCGGAGAGTGCTGAAGCTTTCTTT.

The rearrangement uses TRBV19 and TRBJ2-3, with D maybe TRBD1 (6 bases). V was trimmed by 3 bases and J by 0 bases, leaving 13 bases between them. Germline V CDR1 and CDR2: LNHDA, SQIVND (reference sequence). The CDR3 length is 16 residues. The CDR3 nucleotides read TGTGCCAGTAGTATCCCGACAGGTTCTAGCACAGATACGCAGTATTTT. It encodes CASSIPTGSSTDTQYF.

This clonotype was recorded a few times. The chain uses TRBV6-1 and TRBJ1-5; D not resolved. The CDR3 loop spans 12 amino acids. Trimming shortened V by 0 bases and J by 9 bases, and 6 bases separated the two germline ends. The germline V gene encodes CDR1 MNHNS and CDR2 SASEGT. CDR3 sequence reads: CASSEAAGPQHF. CDR3 bases: TGTGCCAGCAGTGAAGCGGCCGGGCCCCAGCATTTT.

The rearrangement uses TRBV19 and TRBJ1-1; D gene uncertain. The CDR3 loop spans 13 amino acids. CDR1 is LNHDA, CDR2 SQIVND, per germline (reference sequence). Between the trimmed V and J ends, which lost 5 bases and 0 bases, there was a span of 7 bases. This CDR3 is CASSLAMNTEAFF. DNA of the CDR3: TGTGCCAGTAGTTTAGCGATGAACACTGAAGCTTTCTTT.

In this sample, this clonotype turned up many times. The rearrangement links TRBV6-2 or TRBV6-3 to TRBJ2-1, with D perhaps matching TRBD2 (6 bases). The CDR3 runs to 14 residues. V shed 5 bases and J shed 0 bases, with 8 bases lying between them. From germline, CDR1 is MNHEY and CDR2 SVGEGT. The CDR3 DNA is TGTGCCAGCAGTGGGGGAGGCTCCTACAATGAGCAGTTCTTC. This translates into CASSGGGSYNEQFF.

V is TRBV7-9 and J is TRBJ2-1; D ambiguous. The CDR3 contains 12 residues. Germline V lookup: CDR1 SEHNR, CDR2 FQNEAQ (reference sequence). V shed 1 base and J shed 9 bases, with 7 bases lying between them. The CDR3 nucleotides read TGTGCCAGCAGCTTAGGTTTTGCTGAGCAGTTCTTC. Its translation: CASSLGFAEQFF.

This clonotype was detected only a few times. The J gene is TRBJ2-7, the V gene TRBV29-1, with TRBD1 matching 10 bases. The CDR3 has 14 residues. The germline V gene encodes CDR1 SQVTM and CDR2 ANQGSEA. The junction had 4 bases not matched to a gene; V was cut back by 1 base and J by 4 bases. CDR3 coding DNA: TGCAGCGTTGAAGGGACAGGGGGTAGGTACGAGCAGTACTTC. It yields the protein CSVEGTGGRYEQYF.

At least ten counts were recorded for this clonotype. The gene calls are TRBV29-1 and TRBJ2-6; D remains unclear. The CDR3 totals 16 residues. The V gene lost 1 base and the J gene lost 0 bases, with 10 bases spanning the gap. Germline assignment: CDR1 SQVTM and CDR2 ANQGSEA. CDR3 DNA: TGCAGCGTTGAAGGTGGTCTAGGCTCTGGGGCCAACGTCCTGACTTTC. Encoded protein: CSVEGGLGSGANVLTF. Supplemented by reference TRBV29-1 and TRBJ2-6, the full variable domain reads SAVISQKPSRDICQRGTSLTIQCQVDSQVTMMFWYRQQPGQSLTLIATANQGSEATYESGFVIDKFPISRPNLTFSTLTVSNMSPEDSSIYLCSVEGGLGSGANVLTFGAGSRLTVL.

Only a few counts were recorded for this clonotype. CDR3 sequence reads: CASSLMAGGPGVIGELFF. The CDR3 nucleotides are TGTGCCAGCAGTTTAATGGCGGGAGGGCCGGGAGTTATCGGGGAGCTGTTTTTT. The rearrangement joins TRBV27 to TRBJ2-2; 9 nucleotides align to TRBD2. The J segment lost 7 bases and the V segment lost 2 bases, leaving 14 bases of the junction unmatched. Germline V gives CDR1 MNHEY, CDR2 SMNVEV (reference sequence). The CDR3 totals 18 residues.

This clonotype was seen ten or more times. This sequence joins TRBV6-5 and TRBJ1-1; tentatively, D is TRBD1 (5 bases). CDR1 and CDR2 from the germline V gene are MNHEY and SVGAGI. The CDR3 contains 11 residues. V lost 6 bases to trimming and J lost 6 bases, with 8 bases between them. The CDR3 DNA sequence: TGTGCCAGCAGGCTGGGGGCTGAAGCTTTCTTT. Its translation is CASRLGAEAFF.

This clonotype was seen only a few times. V is TRBV18 and J is TRBJ1-1; possible D gene TRBD1, 5 bases. This CDR3 region has 15 residues. Germline loops: CDR1 KGHSH, CDR2 LQKENI. V lost 6 bases and J lost 5, with 19 bases in between. CDR3 residues: CASSPPSGFETEAFF. The CDR3, as DNA: TGTGCCAGCTCGCCGCCGTCAGGGTTTGAGACTGAAGCTTTCTTT.

This clonotype showed up just a few times. The chain uses TRBV7-9 and TRBJ2-7; TRBD2 aligns across 8 bases. CDR3 size: 14 residues. Germline CDR1 reads SEHNR; CDR2 reads FQNEAQ (reference sequence). The V gene end was trimmed by 2 bases and the J gene end by 5 bases; junction bases not matched to a gene: 5. CDR3 in amino acids: CASSLLAGFHEQYF. CDR3 DNA: TGTGCCAGCAGCTTACTAGCGGGTTTCCACGAGCAGTACTTC.

This clonotype showed up just a few times. V and J are TRBV4-2 and TRBJ1-1; 9 bases agree with TRBD1. The trim removed 1 base at V and 2 bases at J, leaving 5 bases unmatched. This CDR3 is 16 amino acids long. Per the germline V gene, CDR1 is LGHNA and CDR2 is YNFKEQ. The CDR3 nucleotides are TGTGCCAGCAGCCAAGTTACAGGGGGCGTAAACACTGAAGCTTTCTTT. Its protein is CASSQVTGGVNTEAFF.

This clonotype was counted ten times or more. This sequence joins TRBV4-1 and TRBJ1-1; TRBD1 matches at 8 bases. Per the germline V gene, CDR1 is MGHRA and CDR2 is YSYEKL. The CDR3 contains 15 residues. Unmatched junction bases numbered 3, after V lost 2 bases and J lost 1 base. CDR3 loop: CASSQMTGANTEAFF. In nucleotides, the CDR3 is TGCGCCAGCAGCCAAATGACAGGGGCGAACACTGAAGCTTTCTTT.

V usage is TRBV11-2 and J usage is TRBJ1-5; 7 nucleotides align to TRBD1. The J segment lost 6 bases and the V segment lost 6 bases, leaving 8 bases of the junction unmatched. CDR1 is SGHAT, CDR2 FQNNGV, per germline. This CDR3 is built from 14 residues. This CDR3 is CASSGEGAGQPQHF. CDR3 nucleotide sequence: TGTGCCAGCAGTGGTGAGGGGGCGGGTCAGCCCCAGCATTTT.

This clonotype was counted between two and nine times. The chain has TRBV18 and TRBJ2-3, with 11 bases aligning to TRBD1. V lost 5 bases to trimming and J lost 3 bases; unmatched junction nucleotides: 1. Looked up from germline, CDR1 is KGHSH and CDR2 is LQKENI. The CDR3 is 14 residues long. The DNA for the CDR3 is TGTGCCAGCTCAGGACAGGGGGCGACAGATACGCAGTATTTT. As protein: CASSGQGATDTQYF.

The chain uses TRBV4-3 and TRBJ2-6; 7 bases agree with TRBD1. V lost 0 bases and J lost 1; bases outside the gene matches: 12. This CDR3 contains 20 residues. Per germline, CDR1 LGHNA and CDR2 YSLEER. The CDR3 here is CASSQDLTGKVWSGANVLTF. The CDR3 DNA follows: TGCGCCAGCAGCCAAGATTTGACAGGGAAAGTTTGGTCTGGGGCCAACGTCCTGACTTTC.

This clonotype has ten or more counts. A read error may produce the germline difference seen at one junction end. The chain couples TRBV27 to TRBJ2-1, with TRBD2 matching over 9 bases. CDR3 size: 16 residues. CDR1 MNHEY and CDR2 SMNVEV come from the germline V gene (reference sequence). CDR3 in amino acids: CASSLSGSGSYNEQFF. The CDR3 DNA reads TGTGCCAGCAGCTTATCCGGTAGCGGGAGCTACAATGAGCAGTTCTTC.

The chain carries TRBV12-3 or TRBV12-4 and TRBJ1-5; D not certain. CDR3 length: 14 residues. V was pared by 6 bases and J by 6 bases, with 15 bases between. The CDR3, as DNA: TGTGCCAGCAGCCCCGTGACAATCGGTCAGCCCCAGCATTTT. Residues: CASSPVTIGQPQHF.

This clonotype was counted a few times. The genes are TRBV7-8 and TRBJ2-1; D could derive from TRBD1 or TRBD2 (5 bases each). V was clipped by 5 bases and J by 13 bases, with 12 bases between them. This CDR3 has 11 amino acids. The germline V gene has CDR1 SGHVS and CDR2 FQNEAQ. This CDR3 reads CASSTRDQQFF. The CDR3 nucleotides read TGTGCCAGCAGCACCCGGGACCAACAGTTCTTC.

In its sample, this clonotype was seen many times. CDR3 sequence reads: CASSQVELAGSYNEQFF. The CDR3 nucleotides read TGCGCCAGCAGCCAAGTTGAACTAGCGGGTTCCTACAATGAGCAGTTCTTC. The chain employs TRBV4-1 and TRBJ2-1; 9 positions match TRBD2. CDR1 MGHRA and CDR2 YSYEKL come from the germline V gene. Trimming took 1 base from V and 1 from J; bases not matched to a gene: 5. This CDR3 is 17 amino acids long.

Regarding this clonotype: At one of its ends the junction is not consistent with the germline gene, which may arise from a read error. The rearrangement joins TRBV6-5 to TRBJ2-3; the D gene is possibly TRBD2 (5 bases). CDR1 is MNHEY, CDR2 SVGAGI, per germline. CDR3 size: 15 residues. The chain's CDR3 is CASSYSGLSGLELDF. In nucleotides, the CDR3 is TGTGCCAGCAGTTACTCAGGGTTGAGCGGACTTGAATTGGATTTT.

V usage is TRBV20-1 and J usage is TRBJ2-1; the match to TRBD2 covers 9 bases. The CDR3 is made up of 14 amino acids. From germline, CDR1 is DFQATT and CDR2 SNEGSKA (reference sequence). V was pared by 0 bases and J by 7 bases, with 4 bases of the junction left unmatched. The CDR3 spells CSARDLLAGNEQFF. Written as DNA, the CDR3 is TGCAGTGCTAGAGATCTCCTAGCGGGAAATGAGCAGTTCTTC.

The chain carries TRBV6-2 or TRBV6-3 and TRBJ2-2; D is ambiguous. The CDR3 length is 15 residues. Germline CDR1 is MNHEY and CDR2 is SVGEGT. V was shortened by 5 bases and J by 0 bases, with 10 bases between the two germline ends. CDR3: CASSSISANTGELFF. The CDR3 DNA reads TGTGCCAGCAGTAGCATTTCGGCGAACACCGGGGAGCTGTTTTTT.

The chain links TRBV7-9 to TRBJ1-3; no firm D call. CDR3 length: 13 residues. The ends were cut back, 5 bases at V and 4 bases at J, with 9 bases in the middle. Germline assignment: CDR1 SEHNR and CDR2 FQNEAQ (reference sequence). The CDR3 is CASSPPPGNTIYF. The CDR3 DNA is TGTGCCAGCAGCCCCCCCCCCGGAAACACCATATATTTT.

The genes are TRBV7-9 and TRBJ1-1, with TRBD1 matching 7 bases. Germline V gives CDR1 SEHNR, CDR2 FQNEAQ (reference sequence). The CDR3 has 14 residues. J lost 3 bases, V lost 5 bases, and 6 bases had no gene match. For the CDR3, the DNA is TGTGCCAGCAGCCCCCAGGGGGGGGACACTGAAGCTTTCTTT. This translates into CASSPQGGDTEAFF.